The 22 T cell receptor beta chains given below trace back to one sample, sequenced in a study of cytomegalovirus exposure and HLA in healthy donors. Primers for the PCR totalled 60 Vbeta and 13 Jbeta. TCRdb keeps only in-frame clones here, not all; method: immunoSEQ multiplex PCR. The sample has 150,000 to 200,000 clones; around nine tenths are singletons. Material for sequencing was PBMCs. These TCRs come from a woman in her twenties or thirties in good health and CMV-seronegative.

This clone was seen only once. The V gene is TRBV18, the J gene TRBJ1-3; TRBD1 matches 8 bases. Germline V gene lookup returns CDR1 KGHSH and CDR2 LQKENI. CDR3 length equals 13 residues. V shed 8 bases, J shed 3 bases, and the junction held 3 bases outside the gene matches. The CDR3 region has the DNA TGTGCCAGCACGACAGGGGTTGGAAACACCATATATTTT. It yields the protein CASTTGVGNTIYF.

The V gene is TRBV6-4, the J gene TRBJ1-5; 9 nucleotides line up with TRBD1. In germline, CDR1 is MRHNA, CDR2 SNTAGT. V lost 4 bases, J lost 0 bases, and 16 bases stayed unmatched. The CDR3 loop spans 20 amino acids. In DNA, the CDR3 is TGTGCCAGCAGTGTGGGGGAGACGTGGGGGGGACAGGGTAGCAATCAGCCCCAGCATTTT. Its translation is CASSVGETWGGQGSNQPQHF.

The V gene is TRBV9, the J gene TRBJ2-3; maybe TRBD1 (7 bases). Germline CDR1 is SGDLS and CDR2 is YYNGEE. This CDR3 region has 17 residues. V lost 7 bases and J lost 5, with 26 bases in between. For the CDR3, the DNA is TGTGCCAGCGTTCCCTACGGCGGGGACAGTGCGAAAGATACGCAGTATTTT. Its protein is CASVPYGGDSAKDTQYF.

The chain has TRBV28 and TRBJ1-5, with a tentative D call TRBD1 (6 bases). Trimming removed 7 bases from V and 0 bases from J, with 13 bases in between. The CDR3 sequence is 15 residues long. CDR1 MDHEN and CDR2 SYDVKM come from the germline V gene. CDR3: CASNGGGYSNQPQHF. For the CDR3, the DNA is TGTGCCAGCAACGGCGGGGGCTATAGCAATCAGCCCCAGCATTTT.

DNA of the CDR3: TGTGCCAGCAGGAGACAGGGGACAGGGGGGAACGAGCAGTACTTC. Translation gives CASRRQGTGGNEQYF. The gene calls are TRBV2 and TRBJ2-7, with 11 bases identical to TRBD1. The CDR3 covers 15 residues. Germline CDR1 reads SNHLY; CDR2 reads FYNNEI. With 6 bases clipped from V and 5 bases from J, the junction kept 9 bases outside the gene matches.

J is TRBJ2-7 and V is TRBV4-1; D perhaps matches TRBD2 (6 bases). CDR1 MGHRA and CDR2 YSYEKL come from the germline V gene. The length of the CDR3 is 14 residues. V lost 0 bases to trimming and J lost 7 bases, with 13 bases between them. CDR3 sequence (DNA): TGCGCCAGCAGCCAAGACGTCGTGGCGGGGGAGCAGTACTTC. Translating it yields CASSQDVVAGEQYF.

V usage is TRBV28 and J usage is TRBJ2-5, with TRBD1 matching 8 bases. V was clipped by 3 bases and J by 5 bases; unmatched bases: 14. This CDR3 has 17 residues. Germline CDR1 and CDR2: MDHEN and SYDVKM. The CDR3 spells CASSLSPWQGARETQYF. CDR3 in DNA: TGTGCCAGCAGTTTGTCCCCCTGGCAGGGGGCTCGGGAGACCCAGTACTTC.

This chain connects TRBV5-4 to TRBJ1-6; D is possibly TRBD1 (6 bases). Trimming removed 4 bases from V and 3 bases from J, with 14 bases in between. This CDR3 spans 16 amino acids. Germline-derived CDR1 and CDR2 are SGHNT and YYREEE (reference sequence). CDR3 DNA: TGTGCCAGCAGCCGGGAAACAGGGATCTATAATTCACCCCTCCACTTT. It specifies CASSRETGIYNSPLHF.

This clone has a handful of counts. The rearrangement uses TRBV4-2 and TRBJ1-4; D is ambiguous. From germline, CDR1 is LGHNA and CDR2 YNFKEQ. V was shortened by 0 bases and J by 13 bases, with 9 bases between the two germline ends. The CDR3 is 12 residues long. The CDR3 DNA reads TGTGCCAGCAGCCAAGAGGGCAGCGGACTGTTTTTT. Protein: CASSQEGSGLFF.

The chain joins TRBV7-6 to TRBJ2-5; the match to TRBD2 covers 12 bases. The CDR3 has 15 amino acids. CDR1 SGHVS and CDR2 FNYEAQ come from the germline V gene. Trimming at V came to 4 bases and at J to 4 bases, leaving 4 bases not matched to a gene. CDR3 amino acids: CASSSPGLAGETQYF. Here the CDR3 DNA reads TGTGCCAGCAGCTCCCCGGGACTAGCGGGAGAGACCCAGTACTTC.

V usage is TRBV10-2 and J usage is TRBJ2-7; D unclear. The V and J ends lost 2 bases and 6 bases respectively, with 8 bases between them. Per germline, CDR1 WSHSY and CDR2 SAAADI. The CDR3 has 12 amino acids. CDR3 sequence: CASSEPRSEQYF. CDR3 nucleotide sequence: TGCGCCAGCAGTGAGCCCCGCAGCGAGCAGTACTTC.

The V gene is TRBV6-5, the J gene TRBJ2-1; D is unresolved. Looked up from germline, CDR1 is MNHEY and CDR2 is SVGAGI. This CDR3 comprises 14 residues. The germline V and J ends were trimmed by 2 bases and 8 bases, with 13 bases remaining between them. In nucleotides, the CDR3 is TGTGCCAGCAGTTACGTAAGTTCCGGGTATGAGCAGTTCTTC. Its protein product is CASSYVSSGYEQFF.

Remarks on this clone: Within the sample, other DNA sequences also encode this same CDR3. The gene calls are TRBV11-2 and TRBJ2-5, with D hard to call. V was clipped by 0 bases and J by 8 bases, with 10 bases between them. This CDR3 contains 13 residues. The germline CDR1 and CDR2 sequences are SGHAT and FQNNGV. The CDR3 bases are TGTGCCAGCAGCTTAGATCCCCCAGGAACCCAGTACTTC. It codes for CASSLDPPGTQYF.

The chain employs TRBV29-1 and TRBJ2-7, with 7 positions matching TRBD2. The V gene's germline CDR1 is SQVTM and CDR2 ANQGSEA. The CDR3 is 13 amino acids. V trimming: 5 bases; J trimming: 0 bases; junction bases outside the gene matches: 4. The CDR3 DNA follows: TGCAGCGTTTTAGCGGGCTTCTCCTACGAGCAGTACTTC. It yields the protein CSVLAGFSYEQYF.

The rearrangement links TRBV5-4 to TRBJ2-2, with TRBD2 identical over 8 bases. The CDR3 totals 16 residues. CDR1 is SGHNT, CDR2 YYREEE, per germline (reference sequence). V shed 4 bases and J 4 bases; nucleotides not matched to a gene: 9. CDR3 in amino acids: CASSPPAGGVTGELFF. The CDR3 DNA sequence: TGTGCCAGCAGCCCCCCGGCGGGAGGTGTCACCGGGGAGCTGTTTTTT.

V usage is TRBV11-2 and J usage is TRBJ2-2, with D possibly being TRBD1 (6 bases). This CDR3 spans 17 amino acids. Germline CDR1 and CDR2: SGHAT and FQNNGV. V lost 2 bases and J 2 bases, leaving 15 bases between the germline ends. CDR3 coding DNA: TGTGCCAGCAGCTTATTGACAGGTCTTCGTAACACCGGGGAGCTGTTTTTT. Translation gives CASSLLTGLRNTGELFF.

V gene TRBV5-1 combines with J gene TRBJ2-4; tentative D call: TRBD1 (6 bases). Germline CDR1 reads SGHRS; CDR2 reads YFSETQ. V lost 0 bases to trimming and J lost 6 bases, with 16 bases between them. The CDR3 is 16 amino acids. This CDR3 reads CASSLGDSGAGNIQYF. The CDR3 bases are TGCGCCAGCAGCTTGGGTGACTCAGGGGCGGGAAACATTCAGTACTTC. Variable domain in full (rest from reference TRBV5-1 and TRBJ2-4): KAGVTQTPRYLIKTRGQQVTLSCSPISGHRSVSWYQQTPGQGLQFLFEYFSETQRNKGNFPGRFSGRQFSNSRSEMNVSTLELGDSALYLCASSLGDSGAGNIQYFGAGTRLSVL.

The rearrangement joins TRBV4-3 to TRBJ2-7, with D unresolved. V lost 0 bases and J 2 bases, leaving 5 bases between the germline ends. Germline CDR1 and CDR2: LGHNA and YSLEER. The CDR3 runs 13 residues. CDR3 nucleotide sequence: TGCGCCAGCAGCCAAGAACTGCCCTACGAGCAGTACTTC. It yields the protein CASSQELPYEQYF.

The chain employs TRBV19 and TRBJ2-7; D gene unclear. The germline V and J ends were trimmed by 3 bases and 2 bases, with 11 bases remaining between them. Per germline, CDR1 LNHDA and CDR2 SQIVND (reference sequence). The length of the CDR3 is 14 residues. CDR3 bases: TGTGCCAGTAGTATGCTGGAGAGACCCTACGAGCAGTACTTC. Translation: CASSMLERPYEQYF.

In regard to this clone: This same CDR3 is encoded by further DNA sequences in the sample. The genes are TRBV18 and TRBJ1-1; D is unclear. V lost 3 bases, J lost 0 bases, and 14 bases lay in between. This CDR3 has 16 amino acids. Per germline, CDR1 KGHSH and CDR2 LQKENI. CDR3 region: CASSPAQWTLNTEAFF. In DNA form, the CDR3 reads TGTGCCAGCTCACCCGCACAGTGGACTTTGAACACTGAAGCTTTCTTT.

J is TRBJ2-3 and V is TRBV5-1, with D perhaps matching TRBD1 (5 bases). The germline V and J ends were trimmed by 0 bases and 4 bases, with 9 bases remaining between them. The CDR3 runs to 14 residues. Germline lookup yields CDR1 SGHRS and CDR2 YFSETQ. The CDR3, as DNA: TGCGCCAGCAGCTTGGTCCCAGGGCCAGATACGCAGTATTTT. It is translated as CASSLVPGPDTQYF.

The chain has TRBV4-2 and TRBJ1-5, with 11 bases lining up with TRBD1. Per the germline V gene, CDR1 is LGHNA and CDR2 is YNFKEQ. This CDR3 spans 17 amino acids. V lost 1 base to trimming and J lost 3 bases; unmatched junction nucleotides: 5. As DNA, the CDR3 is TGTGCCAGCAGCCAAGGGACAGGGGGCTCGAACAATCAGCCCCAGCATTTT. The encoded protein is CASSQGTGGSNNQPQHF.